This entry lists 28 T cell receptor beta chains sequenced from one sample in a study of CD8 T cells in ankylosing spondylitis (dated by TCRdb to 2015 to 2018). Results and caveats for the whole study, not just this receptor: A TCR beta motif made up of seven or eight highly homologous amino acid variants appeared to be characteristic of blood from ankylosing spondylitis patients.

The method was 5' RACE. TCRdb names Illumina HiSeq 2500 as the instrument used. TCRdb trimmed the raw reads at Q25, called clones with MiXCR and kept productive beta chains. Rows with one shared CDR3 protein collapse into an entry with the most common genes and DNA. The sample has a few hundred thousand distinct CDR3 sequences on record, around 7.6% of them singletons. 14% to 15% of the sample comes from the top ten. Their recognized antigens are unknown. Sequenced: blood, either unsorted or a sorted T cell fraction (not recorded which). The receptors here all came from a male donor with ankylosing spondylitis.

The CDR3 DNA reads as TGTGCCAGCAGTTGGCACGGGGGCCTGAGCTCCTACGAGCAGTACTTC. Its translation is CASSWHGGLSSYEQYF. This chain connects TRBV27 to TRBJ2-7; possibly TRBD1 or TRBD2 for D (6 bases each). CDR3 size: 16 residues. Germline values: CDR1 MNHEY, CDR2 SMNVEV (reference sequence). V gave up 4 bases and J gave up 0 bases, with 16 bases separating them.

Here the CDR3 reads CASSLGAGESYEQYF. For the CDR3, the DNA is TGCGCCAGCAGCTTGGGAGCGGGAGAGTCCTACGAGCAGTACTTC. This chain joins TRBV5-1 and TRBJ2-7; 8 bases line up with TRBD2. With V trimmed by 0 bases and J by 1 base, 3 bases remained unmatched. The CDR3 is 15 amino acids. Germline V gene data show CDR1 as SGHRS and CDR2 as YFSETQ.

In this sample, this clonotype turned up a few times. The chain joins TRBV7-8 to TRBJ2-2; no reliable D call. From germline, CDR1 is SGHVS and CDR2 FQNEAQ. The CDR3 covers 17 residues. V was pared by 5 bases and J by 3 bases, with 19 bases between. DNA of the CDR3: TGTGCCAGCAGCCCCCATCTGGAAGGGTCGGACACCGGGGAGCTGTTTTTT. It codes for CASSPHLEGSDTGELFF.

The chain joins TRBV12-3 or TRBV12-4 to TRBJ2-7; no definite D call. CDR3 length equals 15 residues. Trimming removed 7 bases at V and 4 bases at J, with 20 bases between. The CDR3 nucleotides read TGTGCCAGCACCCAAGGTCCAGCTTTCCTTTACGAGCAGTACTTC. As protein: CASTQGPAFLYEQYF.

In this sample, this clonotype turned up many times. The rearrangement joins TRBV5-5 to TRBJ2-2; possibly TRBD2 for D (5 bases). V was trimmed by 6 bases and J by 7 bases, leaving 22 bases between them. The CDR3 runs 16 residues. Germline V gene data show CDR1 as SGHKS and CDR2 as YYEKEE (reference sequence). The CDR3 loop is CASTPEPGVNSGELFF. The CDR3 DNA sequence: TGTGCCAGCACCCCGGAACCCGGGGTAAATAGCGGGGAGCTGTTTTTT. The variable domain in full, completed from reference TRBV5-5 and TRBJ2-2, reads DAGVTQSPTHLIKTRGQQVTLRCSPISGHKSVSWYQQVLGQGPQFIFQYYEKEERGRGNFPDRFSARQFPNYSSELNVNALLLGDSALYLCASTPEPGVNSGELFFGEGSRLTVL.

CDR3 sequence (DNA): TGCAGCGGCCGCGGGACTAGCGGGAGTTTCTACGAGCAGTACTTC. Protein: CSGRGTSGSFYEQYF. The V call is TRBV20-1, the J call TRBJ2-7, with 14 bases identical to TRBD2. Germline-derived CDR1 and CDR2 are DFQATT and SNEGSKA (reference sequence). The CDR3 has 15 residues.

This clonotype was observed a few times. This chain joins TRBV5-1 and TRBJ2-5; D is unclear. Germline CDR1 and CDR2: SGHRS and YFSETQ. The CDR3 runs to 13 residues. V was clipped by 4 bases and J by 1 base, with 8 bases between them. The DNA for the CDR3 is TGCGCCAGCAGCCTAAACTTCCAAGAGACCCAGTACTTC. Translation gives CASSLNFQETQYF.

This clonotype was seen at least ten times. The CDR3: CATSRDPMTGELFF. The DNA for the CDR3 is TGTGCCACCAGCAGAGATCCCATGACAGGGGAGCTGTTTTTT. The J gene is TRBJ2-2, the V gene TRBV15; D unclear. The V end lost 0 bases, the J end lost 8 bases, and 10 bases lay between the germline ends. This CDR3 spans 14 amino acids. CDR1 and CDR2 from the germline V gene are LNHNV and YYDKDF (reference sequence).

This CDR3 reads CASSLGSAALADTQYF. The DNA for the CDR3 is TGTGCCAGCAGCTTAGGCTCGGCGGCTCTCGCAGATACGCAGTATTTT. The V call is TRBV7-6, the J call TRBJ2-3; D unclear. V gave up 1 base and J gave up 4 bases, with 15 bases separating them. Germline-derived CDR1 and CDR2 are SGHVS and FNYEAQ. The CDR3 length is 16 residues. The full variable domain, completed using reference TRBV7-6 and TRBJ2-3, is GAGVSQSPRYKVTKRGQDVALRCDPISGHVSLYWYRQALGQGPEFLTYFNYEAQQDKSGLPNDRFSAERPEGSISTLTIQRTEQRDSAMYRCASSLGSAALADTQYFGPGTRLTVL.

There are a few counts of this clonotype. The chain employs TRBV19 and TRBJ2-1; D not certain. The V and J ends lost 1 base and 6 bases respectively, with 4 bases between them. In germline, CDR1 is LNHDA, CDR2 SQIVND (reference sequence). The CDR3 is 12 residues long. The CDR3 is CASSIVANEQFF. CDR3 in DNA: TGTGCCAGTAGTATAGTGGCCAATGAGCAGTTCTTC.

Of note for this clonotype: This sequence may be a read error, since a much larger clone differs from it by one base. The V call is TRBV28, the J call TRBJ2-1, with 9 bases identical to TRBD2. The CDR3 has 14 amino acids. Germline V lookup: CDR1 MDHEN, CDR2 SYDVKM. The CDR3 DNA sequence: TGTGCCAGCAGAGGACTAGCGCAATACAAAGAGCAGTTCTTC. This gives the protein CASRGLAQYKEQFF.

This clonotype appeared many times. This chain joins TRBV4-3 and TRBJ2-1; 13 bases line up with TRBD2. CDR3 size: 18 residues. Germline assignment: CDR1 LGHNA and CDR2 YSLEER. V dropped 0 bases and J dropped 7; count of bases not matched to a gene: 9. Written as DNA, the CDR3 is TGCGCCAGCAGCCAAGACCCGCCCCGACTAGCGGGAGGTAATGAGCAGTTCTTC. Its protein product is CASSQDPPRLAGGNEQFF.

This clonotype was recorded at least ten times. This CDR3 reads CASSRNLVTEAFF. As DNA, the CDR3 is TGTGCCAGCAGCCGAAATCTAGTCACTGAAGCTTTCTTT. The chain combines TRBV12-3 or TRBV12-4 with TRBJ1-1; no clear D gene. V was pared by 6 bases and J by 4 bases, with 12 bases between. The CDR3 extends over 13 amino acids.

The V and J genes are TRBV4-2 and TRBJ2-1; weak D call: TRBD1 (5 bases). Looked up from germline, CDR1 is LGHNA and CDR2 is YNFKEQ. The V end lost 1 base, the J end lost 9 bases, and 10 bases lay between the germline ends. The CDR3 contains 13 residues. Written as DNA, the CDR3 is TGTGCCAGCAGCCAAGGGCAGGGCGGTGAGCAGTTCTTC. This codes for CASSQGQGGEQFF.

The chain has TRBV3-1 and TRBJ2-7; 11 bases are shared with TRBD1. V gave up 0 bases and J gave up 5 bases; unmatched junction bases: 6. The germline V gene encodes CDR1 LGHDT and CDR2 YNNKEL (reference sequence). There are 16 residues in the CDR3. DNA for the CDR3: TGTGCCAGCAGCCAAGATCGGGGACAGGGGGGCAACGAGCAGTACTTC. Residues: CASSQDRGQGGNEQYF.

This clonotype was counted at least ten times. J is TRBJ2-7 and V is TRBV5-1; TRBD1 matches at 10 bases. This CDR3 is 15 amino acids long. The germline V gene has CDR1 SGHRS and CDR2 YFSETQ. Unmatched junction bases numbered 6, after V lost 4 bases and J lost 2 bases. The CDR3 DNA is TGCGCCAGCAGCCGAGGGACAGGGGATACCTACGAGCAGTACTTC. This encodes CASSRGTGDTYEQYF.

This clonotype was seen repeatedly, ten times or more. The rearrangement uses TRBV9 and TRBJ1-5, with D possibly being TRBD1 (5 bases). The germline CDR1 and CDR2 sequences are SGDLS and YYNGEE. Trimming left V 7 bases short and J 5 bases short, with 10 bases between. The CDR3 is 12 residues long. The CDR3 DNA sequence: TGTGCCAGCGGTGGGGACCATCAGCCCCAGCATTTT. It is translated as CASGGDHQPQHF.

The chain combines TRBV7-2 with TRBJ2-7; TRBD2 aligns across 14 bases. The CDR3 is 17 residues long. The germline CDR1 and CDR2 sequences are SGHTA and FQGNSA. V trimming: 4 bases; J trimming: 1 base; junction bases outside the gene matches: 6. The CDR3 coding sequence is TGTGCCAGCAGCTGGACCGGGACTAGCGGGAGATCCTACGAGCAGTACTTC. Its translation: CASSWTGTSGRSYEQYF.

This chain links TRBV3-1 with TRBJ2-7; D possibly uses TRBD1 or TRBD2 (5 bases each). The V end lost 4 bases, the J end lost 6 bases, and 16 bases lay between the germline ends. Germline V gene data show CDR1 as LGHDT and CDR2 as YNNKEL (reference sequence). This CDR3 region has 14 residues. The DNA for the CDR3 is TGTGCCAGCAGCCTTAGTGGGAAGGGACGCGAGCAGTACTTC. This sequence encodes CASSLSGKGREQYF.

As concerns this clonotype: Sequence at one end of the junction differs from germline and may be a read error. V and J are TRBV27 and TRBJ2-2, with 16 bases identical to TRBD2. Germline V lookup: CDR1 MNHEY, CDR2 SMNVEV (reference sequence). The CDR3 spans 16 residues. The CDR3 DNA follows: TGTGCCAGCAGTTTGGGGACTAGCGGGAGGGCCGGGGGGCTGTTTTTT. Protein sequence: CASSLGTSGRAGGLFF.

This clonotype was found a few times. V gene TRBV11-3 combines with J gene TRBJ2-1; D might be TRBD1 (5 bases). Germline V gene data show CDR1 as SGHNT and CDR2 as YENEEA. With 0 bases removed from V and 3 bases from J, the gap between germline ends came to 6 bases. This CDR3 is built from 14 residues. The CDR3 sequence: CASSLEGDYNEQFF. The CDR3 DNA sequence: TGTGCCAGCAGCTTAGAAGGGGACTACAATGAGCAGTTCTTC.

The chain has TRBV24-1 and TRBJ2-2; 10 bases line up with TRBD1. The J segment lost 2 bases and the V segment lost 4 bases, leaving 3 bases of the junction unmatched. CDR3 length: 16 residues. Germline V gene sequence: CDR1 KGHDR, CDR2 SFDVKD. As DNA, the CDR3 is TGTGCCACCAGTGAAGACAGGGGGCACAACACCGGGGAGCTGTTTTTT. Its translation is CATSEDRGHNTGELFF.

This clonotype was counted between two and nine times. This chain uses TRBV15 with TRBJ2-1; D remains ambiguous. Deletions cut 3 bases from V and 9 bases from J, with 24 bases between. The CDR3 has 17 amino acids. CDR1 is LNHNV, CDR2 YYDKDF, per germline (reference sequence). The CDR3 loop is CATSSPTEHRSLGEQFF. CDR3 nucleotide sequence: TGTGCCACCAGCAGTCCGACGGAGCACCGGTCCCTCGGTGAGCAGTTCTTC.

The gene calls are TRBV20-1 and TRBJ2-7, with D perhaps assigned TRBD1 or TRBD2 (6 bases each). The V gene's germline CDR1 is DFQATT and CDR2 SNEGSKA (reference sequence). The germline V and J ends were trimmed by 4 bases and 5 bases, with 15 bases remaining between them. This CDR3 comprises 13 residues. The CDR3 spells CSATGGEKDEQYF. The CDR3 DNA follows: TGCAGTGCTACCGGGGGCGAAAAGGACGAGCAGTACTTC.

This clonotype was found a few times. The chain has TRBV29-1 and TRBJ1-2, with TRBD1 matching over 8 bases. V gave up 6 bases and J gave up 6 bases; unmatched junction bases: 9. The CDR3 sequence is 13 residues long. Germline loops: CDR1 SQVTM, CDR2 ANQGSEA. This CDR3 is CSVKDREGDGYTF. The CDR3 DNA is TGCAGCGTAAAGGACAGGGAAGGCGATGGCTACACCTTC.

The chain employs TRBV27 and TRBJ2-3; the D gene is possibly TRBD2 (6 bases). The CDR3 length is 14 residues. Trimming took off 2 bases at V and 5 bases at J, with 11 bases between the two ends. Germline CDR1 is MNHEY and CDR2 is SMNVEV (reference sequence). CDR3 region: CASSLTGLIDTQYF. CDR3 coding DNA: TGTGCCAGCAGTTTAACGGGACTGATAGATACGCAGTATTTT.

This clonotype was counted at least ten times. This chain uses TRBV29-1 with TRBJ2-1; 7 bases are shared with TRBD2. The V gene end was trimmed by 2 bases and the J gene end by 10 bases; junction bases not matched to a gene: 11. The CDR3 consists of 14 residues. CDR1 is SQVTM and CDR2 is ANQGSEA in the germline V gene. DNA for the CDR3: TGCAGCGTTGAAATGCTAGCGGCGAGGAGAGAGCAGTTCTTC. Encoded protein: CSVEMLAARREQFF.

This clonotype was counted a few times. The chain employs TRBV20-1 and TRBJ1-5, with TRBD1 matching over 8 bases. Looked up from germline, CDR1 is DFQATT and CDR2 is SNEGSKA (reference sequence). The CDR3 runs to 15 residues. With 5 bases clipped from V and 3 bases from J, the junction kept 9 bases outside the gene matches. CDR3 bases: TGCAGTGCTCTAAGGCAGGGGGCGGACAATCAGCCCCAGCATTTT. Amino acids: CSALRQGADNQPQHF.